A single sample gave rise to the 28 T cell receptor beta chains below, sequenced in a study of T cell responses to AZD1222 COVID-19 vaccine. Some clones are missing from TCRdb's copy, which holds only in-frame ones; the method was immunoSEQ multiplex PCR. In the table there are approximately 210,000 clones, about nine tenths of which are singletons. The material sequenced was peripheral blood, taken 28 days after the second AZD1222 dose. The receptors originated from an adult who received the AZD1222 COVID-19 vaccine.

This rearrangement joins TRBV6-1 to TRBJ1-1; D call uncertain. This CDR3 has 16 amino acids. V lost 6 bases to trimming and J lost 0 bases, with 17 bases between them. Looked up from germline, CDR1 is MNHNS and CDR2 is SASEGT. CDR3 amino acids: CASRETYRTMNTEAFF. In DNA form, the CDR3 reads TGTGCCAGCAGAGAAACCTACAGAACTATGAACACTGAAGCTTTCTTT.

J is TRBJ2-2 and V is TRBV29-1; unclear D gene. Trimming pared 4 bases from V and 1 base from J, leaving 4 bases between. Germline loops: CDR1 SQVTM, CDR2 ANQGSEA. The CDR3 is made up of 12 amino acids. The CDR3 loop is CSVGENTGELFF. CDR3 DNA sequence: TGCAGCGTTGGGGAGAACACCGGGGAGCTGTTTTTT.

CDR3 region: CAWSEGGGREIYTF. The CDR3 DNA is TGTGCCTGGAGTGAGGGTGGGGGTCGGGAAATCTACACCTTC. This rearrangement joins TRBV30 to TRBJ1-2, with D perhaps TRBD1 (5 bases). CDR1 and CDR2 from the germline V gene are GTSNPN and SVGIG (reference sequence). CDR3 length: 14 amino acids. V lost 1 base and J lost 10, with 19 bases in between.

J is TRBJ2-4 and V is TRBV28; D unresolved. The germline CDR1 and CDR2 sequences are MDHEN and SYDVKM. With 2 bases removed from V and 1 base from J, the gap between germline ends came to 9 bases. The CDR3 contains 15 residues. DNA for the CDR3: TGTGCCAGCAGTTTAGATGCAGACGCCAAAAACATTCAGTACTTC. Residues: CASSLDADAKNIQYF.

J is TRBJ2-1 and V is TRBV18, with 12 bases matching TRBD2. This CDR3 spans 15 amino acids. The ends lost 5 bases at V and 4 bases at J; junction bases unmatched: 3. Germline CDR1 KGHSH, CDR2 LQKENI. The CDR3 DNA sequence: TGTGCCAGCTCAGAGACTAGCGGGGGTTACAATGAGCAGTTCTTC. This codes for CASSETSGGYNEQFF.

The V and J genes are TRBV18 and TRBJ2-7; D may be TRBD1 or TRBD2 (6 bases each). CDR3 length: 15 residues. Germline values: CDR1 KGHSH, CDR2 LQKENI. V was trimmed by 0 bases and J by 6 bases, leaving 15 bases between them. The CDR3 reads CASSPPRLGGREQYF. Here the CDR3 DNA reads TGTGCCAGCTCACCACCGAGACTAGGGGGGCGCGAGCAGTACTTC. Using reference TRBV18 and TRBJ2-7 for the parts outside the CDR3, the full variable domain is NAGVMQNPRHLVRRRGQEARLRCSPMKGHSHVYWYRQLPEEGLKFMVYLQKENIIDESGMPKERFSAEFPKEGPSILRIQQVVRGDSAAYFCASSPPRLGGREQYFGPGTRLTVT.

The genes are TRBV19 and TRBJ2-4, with a weak D call TRBD1 (5 bases). V was cut by 7 bases and J by 2 bases, with 15 bases left in between. Germline V gene sequence: CDR1 LNHDA, CDR2 SQIVND (reference sequence). This CDR3 is built from 15 residues. The CDR3 reads CASTPGWNSKNIQYF. CDR3 bases: TGTGCCAGTACCCCAGGGTGGAACTCCAAAAACATTCAGTACTTC.

CDR3 coding DNA: TGTGCCTGGAGTGTGGGACAGGGTCATGGCTACACCTTC. Its translation is CAWSVGQGHGYTF. The V call is TRBV30, the J call TRBJ1-2; 9 nucleotides align to TRBD1. Germline CDR1 GTSNPN, CDR2 SVGIG (reference sequence). The CDR3 totals 13 residues. Trimming cost V 0 bases and J 6 bases; bases outside gene matches: 2.

For the CDR3, the DNA is TGTGCCAGCTCACCACCGGGGACGGGGCACGAGCAGTACTTC. This codes for CASSPPGTGHEQYF. The chain has TRBV18 and TRBJ2-7; the D call may be TRBD1 or TRBD2 (5 bases each). CDR1 is KGHSH and CDR2 is LQKENI in the germline V gene. The CDR3 length is 14 residues. V was shortened by 0 bases and J by 5 bases, with 11 bases between the two germline ends.

The chain employs TRBV6-5 and TRBJ2-1; TRBD1 aligns across 7 bases. CDR1 is MNHEY and CDR2 is SVGAGI in the germline V gene. This CDR3 is built from 14 residues. The J segment lost 4 bases and the V segment lost 8 bases, leaving 8 bases of the junction unmatched. CDR3 amino acids: CASAYGTEYNEQFF. The CDR3 bases are TGTGCCAGCGCCTACGGGACAGAGTACAATGAGCAGTTCTTC.

The chain joins TRBV4-3 to TRBJ2-5; D might be TRBD1 or TRBD2, each matching 5 bases. The germline gives CDR1 LGHNA, CDR2 YSLEER. This CDR3 comprises 15 residues. V was clipped by 4 bases and J by 2 bases, with 14 bases between them. CDR3 region: CASSRDGGTQETQYF. In nucleotides, the CDR3 is TGCGCCAGCAGCCGAGATGGGGGAACGCAAGAGACCCAGTACTTC.

V is TRBV27 and J is TRBJ2-1; 7 positions match TRBD1. V was pared by 6 bases and J by 2 bases, with 13 bases of the junction left unmatched. This CDR3 comprises 17 residues. Germline V gene data show CDR1 as MNHEY and CDR2 as SMNVEV (reference sequence). The DNA of the CDR3 is TGTGCCAGCAGCGCCACCATTGACAGGGACGCCTACAATGAGCAGTTCTTC. Amino acid sequence: CASSATIDRDAYNEQFF.

This clone was counted a few times. The chain joins TRBV11-1 to TRBJ2-2; D not resolved. Germline values: CDR1 SGHAT, CDR2 FQDESV (reference sequence). V dropped 1 base and J dropped 7 bases, with 10 bases sitting between them. This CDR3 has 14 amino acids. CDR3 nucleotides: TGTGCCAGCAGCTTAGGAGGAAACGACGGGGAGCTGTTTTTT. Amino acids: CASSLGGNDGELFF.

The chain recombines TRBV4-3 with TRBJ2-1; D might be TRBD2 (6 bases). Germline CDR1 reads LGHNA; CDR2 reads YSLEER. The CDR3 spans 17 residues. V dropped 1 base and J dropped 4 bases, with 17 bases sitting between them. CDR3 sequence (DNA): TGCGCCAGCAGCCAAGCCTTTTCGACTAGACTATACAATGAGCAGTTCTTC. Amino acids: CASSQAFSTRLYNEQFF.

This chain joins TRBV27 and TRBJ1-2, with D possibly matching TRBD1 (5 bases). This CDR3 region has 13 residues. The ends were cut back, 2 bases at V and 4 bases at J, with 8 bases in the middle. The germline CDR1 and CDR2 sequences are MNHEY and SMNVEV (reference sequence). The CDR3: CASSLGRAYGYTF. CDR3 coding DNA: TGTGCCAGCAGTTTAGGCAGGGCCTATGGCTACACCTTC.

The chain employs TRBV15 and TRBJ2-1; tentative D call: TRBD1 (6 bases). This CDR3 spans 13 amino acids. Germline V gives CDR1 LNHNV, CDR2 YYDKDF (reference sequence). V shed 5 bases and J shed 5 bases, with 10 bases lying between them. Here the CDR3 reads CATSSQGNNEQFF. CDR3 coding DNA: TGTGCCACCAGCTCACAGGGCAACAATGAGCAGTTCTTC.

The rearrangement links TRBV15 to TRBJ1-1, with D possibly TRBD1 on 5 matching bases. CDR1 is LNHNV and CDR2 is YYDKDF in the germline V gene (reference sequence). The CDR3 contains 15 residues. Trimming removed 0 bases at V and 2 bases at J, with 10 bases between. The CDR3 DNA sequence: TGTGCCACCAGCAGAGATAGGGGCCCAAACACTGAAGCTTTCTTT. Its protein is CATSRDRGPNTEAFF.

The V gene is TRBV7-2, the J gene TRBJ2-7; D not certain. The V end was cut by 1 base, the J end by 1 base, with 11 bases between. Germline lookup yields CDR1 SGHTA and CDR2 FQGNSA. This CDR3 has 15 amino acids. The CDR3 here is CASSLVGTNSYEQYF. For the CDR3, the DNA is TGTGCCAGCAGCTTAGTTGGCACAAATTCCTACGAGCAGTACTTC.

This clone was detected only once. The V call is TRBV4-3, the J call TRBJ2-1, with unresolved D. V lost 1 base to trimming and J lost 1 base, with 8 bases between them. Per the germline V gene, CDR1 is LGHNA and CDR2 is YSLEER. The CDR3 is 15 residues long. CDR3 DNA sequence: TGCGCCAGCAGCCAAGGGGGATATTCCTACAATGAGCAGTTCTTC. The encoded protein is CASSQGGYSYNEQFF.

The V and J genes are TRBV18 and TRBJ1-1; TRBD1 is a possible D gene (6 bases). Looked up from germline, CDR1 is KGHSH and CDR2 is LQKENI. V shed 2 bases and J shed 5 bases, with 18 bases lying between them. The length of the CDR3 is 16 residues. The CDR3 protein is CASSPRVVGTRTEAFF. The CDR3 DNA is TGTGCCAGCTCACCAAGAGTCGTCGGGACAAGGACTGAAGCTTTCTTT.

This clone was counted only a few times. The same CDR3 arises from other DNA sequences in this sample as well. This chain connects TRBV7-6 to TRBJ1-3; perhaps TRBD1 as D (5 bases). Germline V gene data show CDR1 as SGHVS and CDR2 as FNYEAQ. The CDR3 totals 14 residues. V lost 5 bases and J 0 bases, leaving 8 bases between the germline ends. The CDR3 region has the DNA TGTGCCAGCAGCCCAGGGAGCTCTGGAAACACCATATATTTT. Amino acids: CASSPGSSGNTIYF. The whole variable domain, filled in from reference TRBV7-6 and TRBJ1-3, reads GAGVSQSPRYKVTKRGQDVALRCDPISGHVSLYWYRQALGQGPEFLTYFNYEAQQDKSGLPNDRFSAERPEGSISTLTIQRTEQRDSAMYRCASSPGSSGNTIYFGEGSWLTVV.

The V and J genes are TRBV15 and TRBJ1-1, with D perhaps TRBD1 (6 bases). This CDR3 region has 13 residues. Germline V gene data show CDR1 as LNHNV and CDR2 as YYDKDF (reference sequence). V dropped 3 bases and J dropped 6 bases, with 11 bases sitting between them. The CDR3 spells CATSRPDRPEAFF. The CDR3 nucleotides are TGTGCCACCAGCAGGCCCGACAGGCCTGAAGCTTTCTTT.

This sequence joins TRBV7-9 and TRBJ2-3; 15 nucleotides line up with TRBD2. With V trimmed by 3 bases and J by 3 bases, 10 bases remained unmatched. Germline V CDR1 and CDR2: SEHNR, FQNEAQ (reference sequence). This CDR3 comprises 19 residues. CDR3 residues: CASSFYWTSGRGGTDTQYF. The DNA of the CDR3 is TGTGCCAGCAGCTTCTATTGGACTAGCGGGAGGGGAGGGACAGATACGCAGTATTTT.

This clone was observed a single time. The rearrangement links TRBV28 to TRBJ1-3; D gene ambiguous. CDR3 size: 15 residues. V was pared by 2 bases and J by 3 bases, with 11 bases between. Germline V CDR1 and CDR2: MDHEN, SYDVKM. CDR3 loop: CASSLRWGSGNTIYF. The CDR3 DNA reads TGTGCCAGCAGTTTAAGGTGGGGAAGTGGAAACACCATATATTTT.

CDR3 in amino acids: CASSHTGTLNTGELFF. Written as DNA, the CDR3 is TGTGCCAGCAGTCATACCGGGACATTGAACACCGGGGAGCTGTTTTTT. This sequence joins TRBV11-3 and TRBJ2-2, with a possible D match to TRBD1 (6 bases). The V end lost 6 bases, the J end lost 1 base, and 15 bases lay between the germline ends. The CDR3 has 16 residues. Per germline, CDR1 SGHNT and CDR2 YENEEA. Full variable domain (rest looked up from reference TRBV11-3 and TRBJ2-2): EAGVVQSPRYKIIEKKQPVAFWCNPISGHNTLYWYLQNLGQGPELLIRYENEEAVDDSQLPKDRFSAERLKGVDSTLKIQPAELGDSAVYLCASSHTGTLNTGELFFGEGSRLTVL.

J is TRBJ2-4 and V is TRBV7-9; D not certain. CDR3 length: 14 amino acids. V was cut by 1 base and J by 6 bases, with 10 bases left in between. Germline lookup yields CDR1 SEHNR and CDR2 FQNEAQ (reference sequence). The CDR3 protein is CASSLGTRTNIQYF. CDR3 DNA: TGTGCCAGCAGCTTAGGCACCCGTACAAACATTCAGTACTTC.

The rearrangement uses TRBV18 and TRBJ2-3; D gene unclear. The V end lost 3 bases, the J end lost 3 bases, and 7 bases lay between the germline ends. This CDR3 spans 13 amino acids. Germline V gives CDR1 KGHSH, CDR2 LQKENI. The CDR3 protein is CASSPSLTDTQYF. CDR3 DNA: TGTGCCAGCTCACCTTCCCTTACAGATACGCAGTATTTT.

V usage is TRBV30 and J usage is TRBJ1-6, with TRBD1 as a possible D gene (5 bases). The CDR3 consists of 12 residues. The germline V gene encodes CDR1 GTSNPN and CDR2 SVGIG (reference sequence). The V end was cut by 3 bases, the J end by 10 bases, with 10 bases between. Here the CDR3 reads CAWRPRGSPLHF. In DNA, the CDR3 is TGTGCCTGGAGACCCCGGGGCTCACCCCTCCACTTT.